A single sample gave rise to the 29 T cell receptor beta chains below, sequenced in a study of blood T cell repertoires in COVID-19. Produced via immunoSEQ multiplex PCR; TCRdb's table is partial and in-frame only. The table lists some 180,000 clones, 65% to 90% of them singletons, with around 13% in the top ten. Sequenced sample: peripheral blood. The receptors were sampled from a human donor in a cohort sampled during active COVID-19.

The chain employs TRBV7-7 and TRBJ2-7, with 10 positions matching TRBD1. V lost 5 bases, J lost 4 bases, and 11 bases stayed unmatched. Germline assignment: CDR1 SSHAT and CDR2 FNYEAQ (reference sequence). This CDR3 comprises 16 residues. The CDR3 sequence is CASSPHPGQGYYEQYF. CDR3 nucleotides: TGTGCCAGCAGCCCCCATCCGGGACAGGGGTATTACGAGCAGTACTTC.

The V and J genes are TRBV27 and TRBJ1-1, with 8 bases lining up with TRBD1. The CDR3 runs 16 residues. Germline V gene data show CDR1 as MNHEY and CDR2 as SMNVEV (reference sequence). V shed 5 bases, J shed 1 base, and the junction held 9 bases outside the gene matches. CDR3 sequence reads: CASSLGQGRWNTEAFF. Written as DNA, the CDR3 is TGTGCCAGCAGTCTCGGACAGGGAAGATGGAACACTGAAGCTTTCTTT.

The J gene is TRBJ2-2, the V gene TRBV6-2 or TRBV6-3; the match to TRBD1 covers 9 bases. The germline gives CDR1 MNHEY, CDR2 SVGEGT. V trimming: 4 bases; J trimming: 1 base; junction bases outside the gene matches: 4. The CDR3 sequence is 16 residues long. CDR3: CASSSTGGRNTGELFF. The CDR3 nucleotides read TGTGCCAGCAGTTCGACAGGGGGAAGGAACACCGGGGAGCTGTTTTTT.

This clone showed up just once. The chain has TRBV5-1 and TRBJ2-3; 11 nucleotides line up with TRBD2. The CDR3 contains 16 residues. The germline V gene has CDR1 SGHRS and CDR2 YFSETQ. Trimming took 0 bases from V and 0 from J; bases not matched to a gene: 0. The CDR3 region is CASSLGLAGSTDTQYF. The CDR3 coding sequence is TGCGCCAGCAGCTTGGGACTAGCGGGGAGCACAGATACGCAGTATTTT.

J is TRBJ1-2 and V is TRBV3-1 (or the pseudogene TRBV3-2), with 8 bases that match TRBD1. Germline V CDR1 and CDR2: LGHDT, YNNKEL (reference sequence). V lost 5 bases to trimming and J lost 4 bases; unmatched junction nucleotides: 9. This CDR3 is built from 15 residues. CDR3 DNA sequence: TGTGCCAGCAGCTTTTCAGGGGGCGCAGTCTATGGCTACACCTTC. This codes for CASSFSGGAVYGYTF.

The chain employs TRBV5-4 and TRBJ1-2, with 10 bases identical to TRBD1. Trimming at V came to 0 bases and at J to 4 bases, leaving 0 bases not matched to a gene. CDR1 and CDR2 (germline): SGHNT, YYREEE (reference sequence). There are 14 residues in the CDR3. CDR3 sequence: CASSLGQGAYGYTF. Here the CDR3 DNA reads TGTGCCAGCAGCTTGGGACAGGGGGCCTATGGCTACACCTTC.

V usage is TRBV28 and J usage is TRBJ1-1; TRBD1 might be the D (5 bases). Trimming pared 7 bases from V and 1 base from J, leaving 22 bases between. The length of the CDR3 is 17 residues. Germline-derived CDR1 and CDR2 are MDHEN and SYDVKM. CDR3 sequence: CASIGFSGPLTNTEAFF. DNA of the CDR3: TGTGCCAGCATAGGGTTCTCAGGGCCCCTCACGAACACTGAAGCTTTCTTT.

CDR3 protein: CASSPQDRGTPLHF. For the CDR3, the DNA is TGTGCCAGCTCACCACAGGACAGGGGAACACCCCTCCACTTT. J is TRBJ1-6 and V is TRBV18; 9 bases agree with TRBD1. This CDR3 is 14 amino acids long. V was clipped by 1 base and J by 11 bases; unmatched bases: 3. The V gene's germline CDR1 is KGHSH and CDR2 LQKENI.

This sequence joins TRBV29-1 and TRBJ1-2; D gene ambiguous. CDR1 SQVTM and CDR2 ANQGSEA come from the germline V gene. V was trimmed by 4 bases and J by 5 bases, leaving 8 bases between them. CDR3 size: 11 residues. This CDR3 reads CSVGTDYGYTF. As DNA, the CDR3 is TGCAGCGTTGGAACAGATTATGGCTACACCTTC.

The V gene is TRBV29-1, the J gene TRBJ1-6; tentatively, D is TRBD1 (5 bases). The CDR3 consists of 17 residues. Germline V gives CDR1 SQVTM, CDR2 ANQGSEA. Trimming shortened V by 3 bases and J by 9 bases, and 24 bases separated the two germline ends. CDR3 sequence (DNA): TGCAGCGTTGACCCCGGGCAGGGCCTTAAGAAGACTTCACCCCTCCACTTT. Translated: CSVDPGQGLKKTSPLHF.

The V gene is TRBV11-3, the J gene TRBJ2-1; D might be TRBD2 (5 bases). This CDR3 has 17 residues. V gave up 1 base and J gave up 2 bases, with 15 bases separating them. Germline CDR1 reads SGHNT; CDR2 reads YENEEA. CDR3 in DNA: TGTGCCAGCAGCTTAGCCTCGGGGAGTGCGACCTACAATGAGCAGTTCTTC. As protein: CASSLASGSATYNEQFF. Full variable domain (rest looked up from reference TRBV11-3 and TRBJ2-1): EAGVVQSPRYKIIEKKQPVAFWCNPISGHNTLYWYLQNLGQGPELLIRYENEEAVDDSQLPKDRFSAERLKGVDSTLKIQPAELGDSAVYLCASSLASGSATYNEQFFGPGTRLTVL.

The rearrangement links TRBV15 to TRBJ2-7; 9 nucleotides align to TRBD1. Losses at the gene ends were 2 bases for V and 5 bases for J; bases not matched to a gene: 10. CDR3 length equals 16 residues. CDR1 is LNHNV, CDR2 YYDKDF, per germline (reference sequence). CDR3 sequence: CATSRTPGQGYDEQYF. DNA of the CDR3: TGTGCCACCAGCAGAACACCGGGACAGGGTTATGACGAGCAGTACTTC.

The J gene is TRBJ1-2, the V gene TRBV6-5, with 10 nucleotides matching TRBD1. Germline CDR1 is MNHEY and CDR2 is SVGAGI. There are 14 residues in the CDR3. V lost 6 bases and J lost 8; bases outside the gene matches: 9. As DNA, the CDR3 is TGTGCCAGCAGGGTGGACAGGGGGTCTTTCGGCTACACCTTC. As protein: CASRVDRGSFGYTF.

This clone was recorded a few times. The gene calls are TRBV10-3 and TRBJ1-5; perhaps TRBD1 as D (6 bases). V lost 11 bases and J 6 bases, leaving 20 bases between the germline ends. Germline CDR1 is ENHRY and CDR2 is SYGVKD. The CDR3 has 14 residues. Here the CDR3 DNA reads TGTGCCGCAAAAGGGACATCTGGGGGTCAGCCCCAGCATTTT. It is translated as CAAKGTSGGQPQHF.

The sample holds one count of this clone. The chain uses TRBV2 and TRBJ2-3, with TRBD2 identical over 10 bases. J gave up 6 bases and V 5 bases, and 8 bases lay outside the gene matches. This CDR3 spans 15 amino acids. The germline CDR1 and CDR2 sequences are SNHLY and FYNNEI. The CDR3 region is CASSTKREGSDTQYF. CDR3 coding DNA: TGTGCCAGCAGTACTAAGCGGGAGGGAAGTGATACGCAGTATTTT.

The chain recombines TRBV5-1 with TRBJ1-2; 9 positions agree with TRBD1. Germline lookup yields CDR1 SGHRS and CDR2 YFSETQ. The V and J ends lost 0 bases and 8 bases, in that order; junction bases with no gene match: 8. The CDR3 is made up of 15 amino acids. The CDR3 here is CASSLAPGQGGGYTF. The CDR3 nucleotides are TGCGCCAGCAGCTTGGCCCCGGGACAGGGTGGCGGCTACACCTTC.

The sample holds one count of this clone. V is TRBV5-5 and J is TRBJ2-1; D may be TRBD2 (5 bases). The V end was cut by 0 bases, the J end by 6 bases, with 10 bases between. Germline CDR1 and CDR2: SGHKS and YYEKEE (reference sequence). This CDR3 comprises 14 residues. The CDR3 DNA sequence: TGTGCCAGCAGCTTGGTAGGGAGTAGCAATGAGCAGTTCTTC. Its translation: CASSLVGSSNEQFF.

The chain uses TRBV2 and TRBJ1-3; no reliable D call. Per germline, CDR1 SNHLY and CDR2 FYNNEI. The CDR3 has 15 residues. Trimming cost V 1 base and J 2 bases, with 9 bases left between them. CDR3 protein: CASSEGGFPGNTIYF. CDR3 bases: TGTGCCAGCAGTGAAGGCGGGTTCCCTGGAAACACCATATATTTT.

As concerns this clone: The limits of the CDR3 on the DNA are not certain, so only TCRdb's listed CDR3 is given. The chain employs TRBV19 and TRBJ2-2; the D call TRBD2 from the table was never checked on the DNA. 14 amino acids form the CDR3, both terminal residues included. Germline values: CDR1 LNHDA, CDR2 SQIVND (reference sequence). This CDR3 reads CASTSGQQSGELFF.

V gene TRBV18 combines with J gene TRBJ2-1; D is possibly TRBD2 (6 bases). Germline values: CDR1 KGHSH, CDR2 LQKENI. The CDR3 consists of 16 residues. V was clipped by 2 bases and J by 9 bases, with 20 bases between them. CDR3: CASSPSNPLTSPEQFF. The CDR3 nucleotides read TGTGCCAGCTCACCAAGTAATCCCCTAACTAGCCCTGAGCAGTTCTTC.

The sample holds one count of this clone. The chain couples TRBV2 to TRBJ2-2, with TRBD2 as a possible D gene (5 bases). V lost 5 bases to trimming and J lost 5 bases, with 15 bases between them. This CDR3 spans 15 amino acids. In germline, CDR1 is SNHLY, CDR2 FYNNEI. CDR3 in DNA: TGTGCCAGCAGTACTAGTGTTGTTGGTACCGGGGAGCTGTTTTTT. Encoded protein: CASSTSVVGTGELFF.

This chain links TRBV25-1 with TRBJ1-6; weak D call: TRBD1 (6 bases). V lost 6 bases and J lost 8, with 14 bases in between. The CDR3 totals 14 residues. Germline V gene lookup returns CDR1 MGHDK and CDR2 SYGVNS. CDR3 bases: TGTGCCAGCAGACCGACAGGTCTCGATTCACCCCTCCACTTT. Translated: CASRPTGLDSPLHF.

The CDR3: CASSLLGTGPMELFF. For the CDR3, the DNA is TGTGCCAGCAGCTTACTAGGGACAGGGCCCATGGAACTGTTTTTT. The chain is built from TRBV13 and TRBJ1-4; 9 nucleotides match TRBD1. The CDR3 covers 15 residues. Germline V gene data show CDR1 as PRHDT and CDR2 as FYEKMQ (reference sequence). With V trimmed by 2 bases and J by 12 bases, 10 bases remained unmatched.

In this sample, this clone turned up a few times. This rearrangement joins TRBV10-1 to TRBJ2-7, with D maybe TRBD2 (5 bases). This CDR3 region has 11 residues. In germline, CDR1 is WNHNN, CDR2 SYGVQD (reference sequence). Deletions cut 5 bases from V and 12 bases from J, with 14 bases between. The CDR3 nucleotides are TGCGCCAGCAGTCAGAATAGCGTCCCGTACTTC. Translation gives CASSQNSVPYF.

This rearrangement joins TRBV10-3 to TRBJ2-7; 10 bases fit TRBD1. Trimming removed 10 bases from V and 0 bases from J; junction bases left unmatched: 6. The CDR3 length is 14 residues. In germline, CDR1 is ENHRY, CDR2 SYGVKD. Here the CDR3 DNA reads TGTGCCACTTCCCGGGACAGGGGCTCCTACGAGCAGTACTTC. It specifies CATSRDRGSYEQYF.

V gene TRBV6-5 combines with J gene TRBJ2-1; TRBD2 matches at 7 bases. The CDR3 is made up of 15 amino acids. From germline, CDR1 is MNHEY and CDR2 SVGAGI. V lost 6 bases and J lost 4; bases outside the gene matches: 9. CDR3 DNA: TGTGCCAGCAGATTACTAGCGAGTTCTTACAATGAGCAGTTCTTC. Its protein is CASRLLASSYNEQFF.

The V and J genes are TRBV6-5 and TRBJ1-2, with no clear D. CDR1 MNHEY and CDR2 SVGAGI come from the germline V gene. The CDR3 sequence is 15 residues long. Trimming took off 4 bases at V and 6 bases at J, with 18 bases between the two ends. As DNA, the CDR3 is TGTGCCAGCAGTTCCTTCGCACGGGGTGTTGATGGCTACACCTTC. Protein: CASSSFARGVDGYTF.

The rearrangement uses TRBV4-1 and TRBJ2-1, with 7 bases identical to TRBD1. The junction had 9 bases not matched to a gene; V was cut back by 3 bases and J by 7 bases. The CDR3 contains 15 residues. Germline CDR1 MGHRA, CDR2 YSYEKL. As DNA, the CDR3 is TGCGCCAGCAGCCAGTTCGGGACAGCCCGGAATGAGCAGTTCTTC. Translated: CASSQFGTARNEQFF.

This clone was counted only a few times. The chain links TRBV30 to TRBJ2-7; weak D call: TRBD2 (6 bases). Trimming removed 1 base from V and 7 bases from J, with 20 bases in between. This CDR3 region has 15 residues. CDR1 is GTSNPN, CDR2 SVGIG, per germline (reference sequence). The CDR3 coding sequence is TGTGCCTGGAGTGGGGGTGGGAGCGGGTCTCGGGAGCAGTACTTC. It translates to CAWSGGGSGSREQYF.